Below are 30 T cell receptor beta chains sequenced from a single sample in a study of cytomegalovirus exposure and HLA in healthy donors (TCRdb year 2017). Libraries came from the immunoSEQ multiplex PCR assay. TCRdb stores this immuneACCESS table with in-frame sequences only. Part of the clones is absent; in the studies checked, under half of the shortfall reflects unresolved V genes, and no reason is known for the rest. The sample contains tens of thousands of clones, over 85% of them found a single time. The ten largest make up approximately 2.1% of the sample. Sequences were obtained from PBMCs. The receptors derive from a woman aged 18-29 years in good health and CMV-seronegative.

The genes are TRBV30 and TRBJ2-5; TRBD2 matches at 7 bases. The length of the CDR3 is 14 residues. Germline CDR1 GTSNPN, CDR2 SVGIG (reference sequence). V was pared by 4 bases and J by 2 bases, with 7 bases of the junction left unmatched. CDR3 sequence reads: CAWIEGAGQETQYF. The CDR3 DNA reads TGTGCCTGGATCGAAGGAGCGGGGCAAGAGACCCAGTACTTC. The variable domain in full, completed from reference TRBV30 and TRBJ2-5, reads SQTIHQWPATLVQPVGSPLSLECTVEGTSNPNLYWYRQAAGRGLQLLFYSVGIGQISSEVPQNLSASRPQDRQFILSSKKLLLSDSGFYLCAWIEGAGQETQYFGPGTRLLVL.

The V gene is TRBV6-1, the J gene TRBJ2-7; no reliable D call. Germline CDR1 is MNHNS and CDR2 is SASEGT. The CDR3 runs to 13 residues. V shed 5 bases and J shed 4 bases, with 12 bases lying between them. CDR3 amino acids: CASSPPEVYEQYF. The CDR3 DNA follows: TGTGCCAGCAGTCCCCCTGAGGTATACGAGCAGTACTTC.

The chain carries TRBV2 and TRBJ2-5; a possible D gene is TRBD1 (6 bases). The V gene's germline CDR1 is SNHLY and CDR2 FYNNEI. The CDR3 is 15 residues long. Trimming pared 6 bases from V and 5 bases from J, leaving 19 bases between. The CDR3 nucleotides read TGTGCCAGCAGGAACAGTGATTGGCAGGGGGAGACCCAGTACTTC. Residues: CASRNSDWQGETQYF.

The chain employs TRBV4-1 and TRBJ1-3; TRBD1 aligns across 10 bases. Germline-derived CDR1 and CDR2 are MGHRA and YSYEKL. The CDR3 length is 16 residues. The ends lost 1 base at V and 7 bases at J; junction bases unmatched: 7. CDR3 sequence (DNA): TGCGCCAGCAGCCAAGTCGCGACAGGGGGCCTGAACACCATATATTTT. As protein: CASSQVATGGLNTIYF.

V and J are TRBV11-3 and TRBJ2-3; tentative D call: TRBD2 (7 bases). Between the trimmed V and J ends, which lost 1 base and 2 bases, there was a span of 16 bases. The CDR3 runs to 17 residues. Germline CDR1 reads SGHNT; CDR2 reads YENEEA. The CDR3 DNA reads TGTGCCAGCAGCTTAGGTGGCGGGGGCCAGGTCACAGATACGCAGTATTTT. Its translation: CASSLGGGGQVTDTQYF.

The CDR3, as DNA: TGTGCCAGCAGCAACCACAGGGACCCACCCTCCTACGAGCAGTACTTC. Amino acids: CASSNHRDPPSYEQYF. The gene calls are TRBV7-2 and TRBJ2-7; tentatively, D is TRBD1 (6 bases). The V and J ends lost 5 bases and 0 bases respectively, with 17 bases between them. Germline CDR1 and CDR2: SGHTA and FQGNSA. The CDR3 contains 16 residues.

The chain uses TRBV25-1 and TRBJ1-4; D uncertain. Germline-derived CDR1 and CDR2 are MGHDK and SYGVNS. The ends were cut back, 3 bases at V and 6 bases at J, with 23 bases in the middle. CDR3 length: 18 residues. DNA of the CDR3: TGTGCCAGCAGTGAGTACCCCTCACAACCAGCGGGAGATGAAAAACTGTTTTTT. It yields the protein CASSEYPSQPAGDEKLFF. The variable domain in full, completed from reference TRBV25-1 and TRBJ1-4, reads EADIYQTPRYLVIGTGKKITLECSQTMGHDKMYWYQQDPGMELHLIHYSYGVNSTEKGDLSSESTVSRIRTEHFPLTLESARPSHTSQYLCASSEYPSQPAGDEKLFFGSGTQLSVL.

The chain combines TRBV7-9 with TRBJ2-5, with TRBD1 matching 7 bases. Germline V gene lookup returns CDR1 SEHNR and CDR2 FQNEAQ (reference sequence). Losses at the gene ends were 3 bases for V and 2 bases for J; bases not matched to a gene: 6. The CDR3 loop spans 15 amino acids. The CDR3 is CASSLVQGEQETQYF. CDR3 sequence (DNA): TGTGCCAGCAGCTTGGTGCAGGGGGAACAAGAGACCCAGTACTTC.

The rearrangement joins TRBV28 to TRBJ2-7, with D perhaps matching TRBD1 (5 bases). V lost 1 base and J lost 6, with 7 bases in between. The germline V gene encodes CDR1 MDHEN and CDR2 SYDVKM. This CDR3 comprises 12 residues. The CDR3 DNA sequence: TGTGCCAGCAGTTTATCAGGGCCCGAGCAGTACTTC. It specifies CASSLSGPEQYF. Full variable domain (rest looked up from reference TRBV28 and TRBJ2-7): DVKVTQSSRYLVKRTGEKVFLECVQDMDHENMFWYRQDPGLGLRLIYFSYDVKMKEKGDIPEGYSVSREKKERFSLILESASTNQTSMYLCASSLSGPEQYFGPGTRLTVT.

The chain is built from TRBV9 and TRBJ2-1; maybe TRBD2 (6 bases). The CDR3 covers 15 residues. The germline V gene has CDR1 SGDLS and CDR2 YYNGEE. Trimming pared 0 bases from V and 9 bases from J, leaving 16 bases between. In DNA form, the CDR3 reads TGTGCCAGCAGCGTAGGGGGAGGCCCATCCGCTGAGCAGTTCTTC. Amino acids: CASSVGGGPSAEQFF.

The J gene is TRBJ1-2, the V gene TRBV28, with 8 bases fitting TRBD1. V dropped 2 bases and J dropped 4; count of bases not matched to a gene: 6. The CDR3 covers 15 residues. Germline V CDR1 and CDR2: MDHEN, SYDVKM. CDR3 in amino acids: CASSLTTGTGYGYTF. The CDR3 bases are TGTGCCAGCAGTTTAACTACCGGGACAGGCTATGGCTACACCTTC.

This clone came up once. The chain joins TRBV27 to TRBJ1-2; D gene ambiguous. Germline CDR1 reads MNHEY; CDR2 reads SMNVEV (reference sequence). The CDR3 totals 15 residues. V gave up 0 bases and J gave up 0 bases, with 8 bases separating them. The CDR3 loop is CASSLSGTSNYGYTF. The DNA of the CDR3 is TGTGCCAGCAGTTTATCGGGCACTTCTAACTATGGCTACACCTTC.

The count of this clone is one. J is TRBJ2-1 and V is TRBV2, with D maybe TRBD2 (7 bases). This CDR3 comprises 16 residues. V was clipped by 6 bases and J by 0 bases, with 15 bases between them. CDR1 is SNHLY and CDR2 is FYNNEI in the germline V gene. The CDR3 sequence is CASRGGAQGSYNEQFF. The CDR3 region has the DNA TGTGCCAGCAGGGGGGGGGCGCAGGGCTCCTACAATGAGCAGTTCTTC.

CDR3 sequence (DNA): TGTGCCAGCAGCCGGGACTCAGGGGGTGGCTACACCTTC. As protein: CASSRDSGGGYTF. The chain links TRBV4-2 to TRBJ1-2; the match to TRBD1 covers 7 bases. CDR1 LGHNA and CDR2 YNFKEQ come from the germline V gene. V trimming: 4 bases; J trimming: 7 bases; junction bases outside the gene matches: 6. There are 13 residues in the CDR3.

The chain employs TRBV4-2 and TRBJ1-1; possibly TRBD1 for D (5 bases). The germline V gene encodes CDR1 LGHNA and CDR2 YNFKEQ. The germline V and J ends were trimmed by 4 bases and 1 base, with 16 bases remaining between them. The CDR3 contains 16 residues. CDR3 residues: CASSPARDLWNTEAFF. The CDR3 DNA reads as TGTGCCAGCAGCCCGGCCCGGGACTTATGGAACACTGAAGCTTTCTTT.

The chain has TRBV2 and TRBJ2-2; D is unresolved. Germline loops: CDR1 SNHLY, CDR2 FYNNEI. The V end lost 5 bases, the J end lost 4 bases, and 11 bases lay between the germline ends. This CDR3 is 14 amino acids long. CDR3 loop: CASSLVRFTGELFF. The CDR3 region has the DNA TGTGCCAGCAGTTTGGTCAGGTTCACCGGGGAGCTGTTTTTT.

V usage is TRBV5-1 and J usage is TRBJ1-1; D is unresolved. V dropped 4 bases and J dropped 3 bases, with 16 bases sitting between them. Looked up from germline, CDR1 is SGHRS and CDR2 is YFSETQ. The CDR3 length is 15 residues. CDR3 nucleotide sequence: TGCGCCAGCAGCAGCGGACCCATTCGGGACACTGAAGCTTTCTTT. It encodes CASSSGPIRDTEAFF.

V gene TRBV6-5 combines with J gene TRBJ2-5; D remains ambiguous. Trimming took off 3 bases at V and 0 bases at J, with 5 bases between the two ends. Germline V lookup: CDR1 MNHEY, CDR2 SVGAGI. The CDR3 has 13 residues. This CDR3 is CASSYGHQETQYF. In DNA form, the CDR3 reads TGTGCCAGCAGTTATGGGCACCAAGAGACCCAGTACTTC.

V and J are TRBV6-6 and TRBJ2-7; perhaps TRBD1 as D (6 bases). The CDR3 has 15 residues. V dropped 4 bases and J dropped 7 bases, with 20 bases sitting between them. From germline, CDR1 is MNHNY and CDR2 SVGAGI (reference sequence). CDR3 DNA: TGTGCCAGCAGTTTTTGGGGGCCCCTGGTTGATGAGCAGTACTTC. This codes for CASSFWGPLVDEQYF.

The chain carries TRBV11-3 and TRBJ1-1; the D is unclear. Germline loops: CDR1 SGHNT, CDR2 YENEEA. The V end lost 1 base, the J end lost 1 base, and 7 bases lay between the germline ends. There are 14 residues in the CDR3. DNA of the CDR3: TGTGCCAGCAGCTTAGGATGGGCGAACACTGAAGCTTTCTTT. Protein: CASSLGWANTEAFF.

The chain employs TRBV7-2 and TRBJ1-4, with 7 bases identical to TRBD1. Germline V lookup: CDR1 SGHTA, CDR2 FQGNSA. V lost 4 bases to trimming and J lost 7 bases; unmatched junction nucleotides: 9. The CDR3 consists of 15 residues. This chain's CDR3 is CASSSPEGQPEKLFF. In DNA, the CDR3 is TGTGCCAGCAGCTCCCCAGAGGGACAGCCTGAAAAACTGTTTTTT.

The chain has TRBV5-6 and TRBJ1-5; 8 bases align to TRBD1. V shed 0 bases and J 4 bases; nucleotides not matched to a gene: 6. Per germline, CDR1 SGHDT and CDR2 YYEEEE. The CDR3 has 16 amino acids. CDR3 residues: CASSLAGGQVNQPQHF. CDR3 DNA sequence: TGTGCCAGCAGCTTGGCCGGGGGACAGGTTAATCAGCCCCAGCATTTT.

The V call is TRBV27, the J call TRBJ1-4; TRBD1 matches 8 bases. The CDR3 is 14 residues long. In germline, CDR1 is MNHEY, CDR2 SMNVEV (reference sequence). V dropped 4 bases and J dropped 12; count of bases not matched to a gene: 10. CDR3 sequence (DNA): TGTGCCAGCAGTTCGACAGGGGCGGGGGCGGAACTGTTTTTT. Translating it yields CASSSTGAGAELFF.

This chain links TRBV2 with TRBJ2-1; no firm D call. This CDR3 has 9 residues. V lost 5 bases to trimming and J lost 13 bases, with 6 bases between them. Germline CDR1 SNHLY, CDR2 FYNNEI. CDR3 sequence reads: CASSPPQFF. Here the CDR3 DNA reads TGTGCCAGCAGTCCCCCTCAGTTCTTC.

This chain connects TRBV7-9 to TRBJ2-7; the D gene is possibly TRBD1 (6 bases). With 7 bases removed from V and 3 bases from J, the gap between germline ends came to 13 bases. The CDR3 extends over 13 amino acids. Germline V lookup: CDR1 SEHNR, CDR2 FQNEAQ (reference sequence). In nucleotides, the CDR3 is TGTGCCAGCATTGACAGGAGATACTACGAGCAGTACTTC. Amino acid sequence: CASIDRRYYEQYF.

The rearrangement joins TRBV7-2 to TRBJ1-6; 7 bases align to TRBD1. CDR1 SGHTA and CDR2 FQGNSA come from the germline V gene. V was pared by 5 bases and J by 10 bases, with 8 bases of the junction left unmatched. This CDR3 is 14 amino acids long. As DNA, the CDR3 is TGTGCCAGCAGCCGTCGACAGGGTGGCTCACCCCTCCACTTT. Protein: CASSRRQGGSPLHF.

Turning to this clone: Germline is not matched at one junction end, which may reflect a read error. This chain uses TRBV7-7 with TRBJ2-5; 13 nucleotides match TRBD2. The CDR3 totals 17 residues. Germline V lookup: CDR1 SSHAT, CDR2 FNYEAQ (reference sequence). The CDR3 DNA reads TGTGCTAGCAGCCGACTAACTAGCGGGGGGGTCCAAGAGACCCAGTACTTC. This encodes CASSRLTSGGVQETQYF.

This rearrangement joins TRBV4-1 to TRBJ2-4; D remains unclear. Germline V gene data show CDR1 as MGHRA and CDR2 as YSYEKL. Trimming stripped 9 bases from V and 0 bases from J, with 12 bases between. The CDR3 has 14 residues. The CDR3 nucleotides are TGCGCCAGTACCCCGATACTAGCCAAAAACATTCAGTACTTC. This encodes CASTPILAKNIQYF.

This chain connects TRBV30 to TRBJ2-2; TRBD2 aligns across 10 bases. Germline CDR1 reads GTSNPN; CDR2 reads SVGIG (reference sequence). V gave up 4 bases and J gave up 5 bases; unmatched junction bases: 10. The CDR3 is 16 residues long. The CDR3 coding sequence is TGTGCCTGGAAAAACCCGGGACTAGCGATTACCGGGGAGCTGTTTTTT. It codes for CAWKNPGLAITGELFF.

The DNA for the CDR3 is TGTGCCAGCAGCTTGTTCGGGTCCAGCTCCTACGAGCAGTACTTC. The encoded protein is CASSLFGSSSYEQYF. The chain uses TRBV5-4 and TRBJ2-7; D is unresolved. Germline loops: CDR1 SGHNT, CDR2 YYREEE (reference sequence). The germline V and J ends were trimmed by 1 base and 0 bases, with 11 bases remaining between them. The CDR3 totals 15 residues.